The T cell receptor beta chain under discussion was sequenced for a study of T cell repertoires in cytomegalovirus infection. Via MiXCR, TCRdb re-called the reads, giving one row per CDR3 protein. The sample lists about 210,000 distinct CDR3 sequences, around 6.4% occurring once. This clonotype was observed at least ten times. Germline V gene sequence: CDR1 DFQATT, CDR2 SNEGSKA (reference sequence). The CDR3 is made up of 14 amino acids. Germline trimming cut 6 bases from V and 3 bases from J; bases unmatched to any gene: 1. This sequence joins TRBV20-1 and TRBJ2-3; the match to TRBD2 covers 15 bases. The sequence came from a human donor in good health (CMV status not recorded). Some clones in this sample may be carry-over from other donors' samples. What was sequenced was PBMCs. The CDR3 nucleotides read TGCAGTGCCGGACTAGCGGGGGGGACAGATACGCAGTATTTT. It codes for CSAGLAGGTDTQYF.